A single sample gave rise to the 27 T cell receptor beta chains below, sequenced in a study of control samples from healthy donors and cancer patients. TCRdb's table, derived via immunoSEQ multiplex PCR, lists solely in-frame clones and lacks some. The table includes under 95,000 clones, 84% detected once. Sequencing was done on a sample of blood. The source of these receptors is a man aged 45-65 years in good health.

V and J are TRBV28 and TRBJ1-1, with D perhaps matching TRBD1 (5 bases). The CDR3 extends over 16 amino acids. Germline V CDR1 and CDR2: MDHEN, SYDVKM. With 6 bases removed from V and 3 bases from J, the gap between germline ends came to 20 bases. The DNA for the CDR3 is TGTGCCAGCAGCCTCCGGCAGGGAGGGAGTCACACTGAAGCTTTCTTT. Its protein is CASSLRQGGSHTEAFF.

This clone appeared a few times. V usage is TRBV12-3 or TRBV12-4 and J usage is TRBJ1-2; D call uncertain. The CDR3 is made up of 12 amino acids. Trimming stripped 3 bases from V and 10 bases from J, with 12 bases between. The CDR3 sequence is CASSFGRQFYTF. Written as DNA, the CDR3 is TGTGCCAGCAGTTTCGGACGGCAATTCTACACCTTC.

A remark on this clone: Germline and junction disagree at one end, which may indicate a read error. The rearrangement uses TRBV6-5 and TRBJ2-7; either TRBD1 or TRBD2 may fit D (5 bases each). The germline CDR1 and CDR2 sequences are MNHEY and SVGAGI. The CDR3 has 15 residues. The CDR3 DNA follows: TGTGCCAGCAGTGACTCCGGGACGGGGACCTACGAGCAGTACTTC. Translating it yields CASSDSGTGTYEQYF.

The rearrangement joins TRBV3-1 (or the pseudogene TRBV3-2) to TRBJ1-1; unclear D gene. Germline lookup yields CDR1 LGHDT and CDR2 YNNKEL (reference sequence). Between the trimmed V and J ends, which lost 1 base and 4 bases, there was a span of 4 bases. The CDR3 has 12 residues. The CDR3, as DNA: TGTGCCAGCAGCCAAGTGACCACTGAAGCTTTCTTT. Protein product: CASSQVTTEAFF.

The chain couples TRBV5-6 to TRBJ1-3; no clear D gene. The CDR3 length is 14 residues. CDR1 and CDR2 from the germline V gene are SGHDT and YYEEEE. Deletions cut 0 bases from V and 4 bases from J, with 8 bases between. The CDR3 region is CASSLGRGGNTIYF. The CDR3 nucleotides read TGTGCCAGCAGCTTGGGCAGAGGAGGAAACACCATATATTTT.

This clone has more than one count but fewer than ten. The chain is built from TRBV7-2 and TRBJ2-7, with D unresolved. The CDR3 has 11 residues. Germline loops: CDR1 SGHTA, CDR2 FQGNSA. Trimming left V 4 bases short and J 7 bases short, with 8 bases between. For the CDR3, the DNA is TGTGCCAGCAGCTCTGGACCGGAGCAGTACTTC. Residues: CASSSGPEQYF.

This sequence joins TRBV6-1 and TRBJ2-1; 16 bases map to TRBD2. J gave up 6 bases and V 4 bases, and 12 bases lay outside the gene matches. The CDR3 spans 19 residues. The germline V gene encodes CDR1 MNHNS and CDR2 SASEGT. For the CDR3, the DNA is TGTGCCAGCAGTGGCCCGGGACTAGCGGGAGGGACTTTGGGCAATGAGCAGTTCTTC. Its protein product is CASSGPGLAGGTLGNEQFF.

In its sample, this clone was seen once. The chain has TRBV28 and TRBJ1-1; 7 bases are shared with TRBD1. The CDR3 spans 12 residues. V lost 0 bases to trimming and J lost 8 bases; unmatched junction nucleotides: 0. Germline CDR1 is MDHEN and CDR2 is SYDVKM. The CDR3 region has the DNA TGTGCCAGCAGTTTATGGACAGGGGAAGCTTTCTTT. It specifies CASSLWTGEAFF.

The V gene is TRBV19, the J gene TRBJ1-6, with D tentatively TRBD1 (6 bases). CDR1 LNHDA and CDR2 SQIVND come from the germline V gene (reference sequence). The CDR3 covers 16 residues. Between the trimmed V and J ends, which lost 5 bases and 7 bases, there was a span of 18 bases. CDR3 in amino acids: CASSWGRGARNSPLHF. The CDR3 DNA reads as TGTGCCAGTAGTTGGGGACGGGGGGCGCGGAATTCACCCCTCCACTTT.

This chain uses TRBV11-2 with TRBJ2-7; 8 bases are a match to TRBD1. CDR1 is SGHAT, CDR2 FQNNGV, per germline. The CDR3 extends over 15 amino acids. J lost 6 bases, V lost 5 bases, and 12 bases had no gene match. The CDR3 here is CASSAGGRGLGEQYF. Written as DNA, the CDR3 is TGTGCCAGCAGCGCAGGTGGCAGGGGGCTTGGCGAGCAGTACTTC.

J is TRBJ1-1 and V is TRBV21-1. TRBV21-1 is an annotated pseudogene. CDR3 length: 14 residues. CDR3 sequence: CASSKNLLNTEAFF. In nucleotides, the CDR3 is TGTGCCAGCAGCAAAAACCTGTTGAACACTGAAGCTTTCTTT.

V is TRBV5-4 and J is TRBJ1-2, with D unresolved. CDR3 length equals 12 residues. V lost 4 bases, J lost 7 bases, and 11 bases lay in between. The V gene's germline CDR1 is SGHNT and CDR2 YYREEE (reference sequence). The CDR3 reads CASSKPLRGYTF. The CDR3 DNA is TGTGCCAGCAGCAAACCTCTTCGTGGCTACACCTTC.

This clone was seen more than once but under ten times. The rearrangement uses TRBV7-2 and TRBJ1-2, with 7 bases lining up with TRBD1. V lost 5 bases and J lost 7; bases outside the gene matches: 10. Germline V CDR1 and CDR2: SGHTA, FQGNSA. This CDR3 has 14 amino acids. CDR3 protein: CASSVGIAGGGYTF. DNA for the CDR3: TGTGCCAGCAGCGTGGGCATCGCAGGGGGTGGCTACACCTTC.

This clone was counted between two and nine times. The chain carries TRBV19 and TRBJ1-1; D is perhaps TRBD1 (5 bases). CDR3 size: 13 residues. The V and J ends lost 1 base and 4 bases respectively, with 7 bases between them. The germline gives CDR1 LNHDA, CDR2 SQIVND (reference sequence). CDR3 sequence reads: CASSIVGGTEAFF. The CDR3 DNA follows: TGTGCCAGTAGTATAGTTGGGGGCACTGAAGCTTTCTTT. Based on the CDR3 plus reference TRBV19 and TRBJ1-1, the full variable domain is DGGITQSPKYLFRKEGQNVTLSCEQNLNHDAMYWYRQDPGQGLRLIYYSQIVNDFQKGDIAEGYSVSREKKESFPLTVTSAQKNPTAFYLCASSIVGGTEAFFGQGTRLTVV.

The V call is TRBV7-8, the J call TRBJ2-1; 9 nucleotides match TRBD1. Germline CDR1 is SGHVS and CDR2 is FQNEAQ. The V gene end was trimmed by 4 bases and the J gene end by 0 bases; junction bases not matched to a gene: 1. The CDR3 is 15 residues long. The CDR3 is CASSWTGVSYNEQFF. CDR3 in DNA: TGTGCCAGCAGCTGGACAGGGGTCTCCTACAATGAGCAGTTCTTC.

The CDR3 nucleotides are TGTGCCAGCACCTCATCGGGCAATGAGCAGTTCTTC. This sequence encodes CASTSSGNEQFF. This chain connects TRBV28 to TRBJ2-1; no clear D gene. V was cut by 7 bases and J by 6 bases, with 10 bases left in between. The germline V gene has CDR1 MDHEN and CDR2 SYDVKM. The CDR3 is 12 amino acids.

V usage is TRBV30 and J usage is TRBJ2-7, with D unresolved. This CDR3 is 13 amino acids long. V shed 5 bases and J shed 4 bases, with 15 bases lying between them. CDR1 is GTSNPN and CDR2 is SVGIG in the germline V gene (reference sequence). The CDR3 here is CAWEGPGLYEQYF. CDR3 DNA sequence: TGTGCCTGGGAAGGCCCTGGGTTGTACGAGCAGTACTTC.

This clone is termed medium-sized. The chain recombines TRBV6-1 with TRBJ1-4; D is possibly TRBD1 (5 bases). The V gene lost 0 bases and the J gene lost 5 bases, with 13 bases spanning the gap. This CDR3 contains 16 residues. Germline V gene lookup returns CDR1 MNHNS and CDR2 SASEGT. The CDR3 reads CASSEALGRGNEKLFF. Here the CDR3 DNA reads TGTGCCAGCAGTGAAGCGCTGGGGAGGGGAAATGAAAAACTGTTTTTT.

The CDR3 sequence: CASSSRTSGYEQYF. CDR3 DNA: TGTGCCAGCAGCTCTAGGACTAGCGGCTACGAGCAGTACTTC. The chain uses TRBV7-9 and TRBJ2-7; 10 nucleotides match TRBD2. The ends lost 4 bases at V and 3 bases at J; junction bases unmatched: 3. This CDR3 spans 14 amino acids. The V gene's germline CDR1 is SEHNR and CDR2 FQNEAQ (reference sequence).

The V call is TRBV30, the J call TRBJ2-5, with 8 bases fitting TRBD2. J lost 4 bases, V lost 0 bases, and 4 bases had no gene match. CDR3 size: 14 residues. The germline V gene encodes CDR1 GTSNPN and CDR2 SVGIG (reference sequence). CDR3 residues: CAWSVRGGVETQYF. CDR3 sequence (DNA): TGTGCCTGGAGTGTACGGGGGGGAGTAGAGACCCAGTACTTC.

The chain combines TRBV24-1 with TRBJ2-7; D gene ambiguous. The CDR3 consists of 11 residues. V lost 9 bases, J lost 3 bases, and 8 bases lay in between. Germline CDR1 and CDR2: KGHDR and SFDVKD. The CDR3 spells CATGDSYEQYF. The CDR3 DNA follows: TGTGCCACCGGGGATAGCTACGAGCAGTACTTC.

The J gene is TRBJ2-3, the V gene TRBV11-2, with 8 bases fitting TRBD1. From germline, CDR1 is SGHAT and CDR2 FQNNGV. With V trimmed by 1 base and J by 4 bases, 10 bases remained unmatched. The CDR3 consists of 17 residues. CDR3 sequence (DNA): TGTGCCAGCAGCTTAGGCCCGACAGGGGAAGGGTCAGATACGCAGTATTTT. Translation gives CASSLGPTGEGSDTQYF.

The V call is TRBV4-3, the J call TRBJ2-2, with 10 positions matching TRBD2. The junction had 8 bases not matched to a gene; V was cut back by 1 base and J by 6 bases. CDR1 is LGHNA and CDR2 is YSLEER in the germline V gene. The CDR3 contains 17 residues. CDR3 in amino acids: CASSQGTSGFGPGELFF. For the CDR3, the DNA is TGCGCCAGCAGCCAAGGGACTAGCGGTTTTGGTCCCGGGGAGCTGTTTTTT.

This CDR3 reads CASSLVWLPTGELFF. CDR3 nucleotides: TGTGCCAGCAGCTTAGTTTGGCTGCCCACCGGGGAGCTGTTTTTT. This rearrangement joins TRBV7-2 to TRBJ2-2; no reliable D call. This CDR3 is 15 amino acids long. V lost 1 base to trimming and J lost 4 bases, with 10 bases between them. Germline CDR1 reads SGHTA; CDR2 reads FQGNSA.

The V gene is TRBV24-1, the J gene TRBJ2-2; either TRBD1 or TRBD2 may supply D (5 bases each). The V gene lost 3 bases and the J gene lost 0 bases, with 13 bases spanning the gap. CDR1 KGHDR and CDR2 SFDVKD come from the germline V gene. The CDR3 extends over 17 amino acids. The CDR3 reads CATSDAPGTANTGELFF. CDR3 sequence (DNA): TGTGCCACCAGTGATGCACCCGGGACCGCGAACACCGGGGAGCTGTTTTTT.

This chain connects TRBV19 to TRBJ1-2, with D unresolved. With 4 bases removed from V and 0 bases from J, the gap between germline ends came to 9 bases. The CDR3 sequence is 14 residues long. CDR1 and CDR2 from the germline V gene are LNHDA and SQIVND (reference sequence). CDR3 loop: CASSNSPSNYGYTF. CDR3 DNA sequence: TGTGCCAGTAGTAACAGTCCTTCTAACTATGGCTACACCTTC.

This chain uses TRBV7-9 with TRBJ1-2; maybe TRBD1 (6 bases). This CDR3 has 14 residues. The germline V and J ends were trimmed by 4 bases and 2 bases, with 11 bases remaining between them. The germline CDR1 and CDR2 sequences are SEHNR and FQNEAQ (reference sequence). The DNA for the CDR3 is TGTGCCAGCAGCTCAACGGGACACAACTATGGCTACACCTTC. Its protein is CASSSTGHNYGYTF.